The 30 T cell receptor beta chains below come from one sample, sequenced in a study of T cell repertoires in cytomegalovirus infection. TCRdb processed the reads anew with MiXCR; each CDR3 protein has one entry. The sample yields about 150,000 distinct CDR3 sequences, roughly a sixth seen once. The material sequenced was CD8+ T cells from PBMCs. The receptors were gathered from a human donor in good health (CMV status not recorded). Some clones in this sample may be carry-over from other donors' samples.

This clonotype was seen more than once but under ten times. This chain joins TRBV7-2 and TRBJ1-2, with 9 bases identical to TRBD1. The CDR3 runs to 16 residues. Per the germline V gene, CDR1 is SGHTA and CDR2 is FQGNSA. The junction had 5 bases not matched to a gene; V was cut back by 2 bases and J by 1 base. CDR3 nucleotides: TGTGCCAGCAGCTTAAGTCGGACAGGGGTTAACTATGGCTACACCTTC. Protein sequence: CASSLSRTGVNYGYTF.

This clonotype appeared a few times. This sequence joins TRBV12-5 and TRBJ2-5; weak D call: TRBD2 (6 bases). This CDR3 region has 12 residues. Per germline, CDR1 LGHNT and CDR2 FRNRAP. Between the trimmed V and J ends, which lost 6 bases and 3 bases, there was a span of 8 bases. The CDR3 region has the DNA TGTGCTAGTGGGGGAGGCGAAGAGACCCAGTACTTC. It specifies CASGGGEETQYF.

V usage is TRBV2 and J usage is TRBJ1-2; possibly TRBD1 for D (6 bases). This CDR3 is 12 amino acids long. V lost 10 bases, J lost 4 bases, and 13 bases lay in between. The germline V gene has CDR1 SNHLY and CDR2 FYNNEI. The CDR3 coding sequence is TGTGCCACCCTGGACAGCCCCTATGGCTACACCTTC. Its protein is CATLDSPYGYTF.

This clonotype came up many times. The chain carries TRBV7-8 and TRBJ2-7; no firm D call. In germline, CDR1 is SGHVS, CDR2 FQNEAQ. Trimming took off 5 bases at V and 5 bases at J, with 10 bases between the two ends. The CDR3 runs 12 residues. The CDR3 region is CASSPTVDEQYF. The CDR3, as DNA: TGTGCCAGCAGCCCGACCGTCGACGAGCAGTACTTC.

This clonotype was seen only a few times. V and J are TRBV20-1 and TRBJ2-1, with 10 bases matching TRBD2. The junction had 7 bases not matched to a gene; V was cut back by 6 bases and J by 5 bases. CDR3 length equals 14 residues. Germline V gene lookup returns CDR1 DFQATT and CDR2 SNEGSKA (reference sequence). In DNA, the CDR3 is TGCAGTGCCCAACTAGCGGGACCAGACAATGAGCAGTTCTTC. This translates into CSAQLAGPDNEQFF.

The rearrangement joins TRBV7-3 to TRBJ2-5, with 8 bases fitting TRBD2. The V and J ends lost 3 bases and 1 base, in that order; junction bases with no gene match: 4. Germline V CDR1 and CDR2: SGHTA, FQGTGA. CDR3 length equals 15 residues. The CDR3 is CASSFFGGAQETQYF. The CDR3 DNA is TGTGCCAGCAGCTTTTTCGGGGGGGCCCAAGAGACCCAGTACTTC.

The chain is built from TRBV28 and TRBJ1-5; 12 positions match TRBD1. The CDR3 consists of 14 residues. The trim removed 10 bases at V and 6 bases at J, leaving 7 bases unmatched. CDR1 is MDHEN, CDR2 SYDVKM, per germline. CDR3 loop: CATRDRGRAQPQHF. The CDR3 coding sequence is TGTGCCACCCGGGACAGGGGGCGGGCTCAGCCCCAGCATTTT.

This chain connects TRBV11-2 to TRBJ1-1; maybe TRBD1 (5 bases). The CDR3 loop spans 14 amino acids. In germline, CDR1 is SGHAT, CDR2 FQNNGV. V was pared by 5 bases and J by 3 bases, with 13 bases between. DNA of the CDR3: TGTGCCAGCAGCGAAAGGTGGGGGGACACTGAAGCTTTCTTT. Protein sequence: CASSERWGDTEAFF.

The chain joins TRBV28 to TRBJ2-1; 7 nucleotides match TRBD2. Germline V gene data show CDR1 as MDHEN and CDR2 as SYDVKM. This CDR3 has 14 amino acids. With V trimmed by 2 bases and J by 6 bases, 4 bases remained unmatched. The chain's CDR3 is CASSLVRGGNEQFF. The CDR3 DNA reads as TGTGCCAGCAGTTTAGTTCGCGGGGGCAATGAGCAGTTCTTC.

The chain is built from TRBV6-2 or TRBV6-3 and TRBJ2-1; 8 positions match TRBD2. Looked up from germline, CDR1 is MNHEY and CDR2 is SVGEGT. With 6 bases clipped from V and 3 bases from J, the junction kept 10 bases outside the gene matches. The CDR3 has 16 residues. The CDR3 DNA is TGTGCCAGCAGAAACTCCGGGAGGGCAATCTACAATGAGCAGTTCTTC. Protein: CASRNSGRAIYNEQFF.

The gene calls are TRBV28 and TRBJ2-1, with 14 bases identical to TRBD2. V trimming: 7 bases; J trimming: 3 bases; junction bases outside the gene matches: 11. Per the germline V gene, CDR1 is MDHEN and CDR2 is SYDVKM. The length of the CDR3 is 18 residues. In DNA form, the CDR3 reads TGTGCCAGCAATACCGGGACTAGCGGGAGTGTACGCTACAATGAGCAGTTCTTC. Translated, it gives CASNTGTSGSVRYNEQFF.

This clonotype was picked up many times. The CDR3 DNA reads TGTGCCAGCAGCTTCACTGGACAGACTAAACCTTTCGCCTACGAGCAGTACTTC. Its protein product is CASSFTGQTKPFAYEQYF. This rearrangement joins TRBV7-2 to TRBJ2-7; perhaps TRBD1 as D (6 bases). There are 18 residues in the CDR3. Trimming left V 3 bases short and J 2 bases short, with 23 bases between. Germline CDR1 SGHTA, CDR2 FQGNSA.

The table lists this clonotype with a few counts. V is TRBV20-1 and J is TRBJ2-3; TRBD1 might be the D (6 bases). The CDR3 consists of 16 residues. V lost 1 base, J lost 2 bases, and 16 bases lay in between. The V gene's germline CDR1 is DFQATT and CDR2 SNEGSKA (reference sequence). CDR3 coding DNA: TGCAGTGCTAGAGGGTTACAGGGAAGTGTCACAGATACGCAGTATTTT. Translating it yields CSARGLQGSVTDTQYF.

This clonotype was seen a handful of times. The V gene is TRBV14, the J gene TRBJ1-1; D gene ambiguous. V was cut by 1 base and J by 4 bases, with 10 bases left in between. CDR3 size: 14 residues. CDR1 and CDR2 (germline): SGHDN, FVKESK. The CDR3 spells CASSQVGGGTEAFF. The CDR3 nucleotides are TGTGCCAGCAGCCAAGTCGGAGGTGGCACTGAAGCTTTCTTT.

This clonotype turned up a few times. The chain uses TRBV7-8 and TRBJ2-1; 10 nucleotides align to TRBD2. The V and J ends lost 5 bases and 9 bases, in that order; junction bases with no gene match: 10. CDR1 and CDR2 from the germline V gene are SGHVS and FQNEAQ. The CDR3 sequence is 15 residues long. The CDR3 protein is CASSTRLAGTVEQFF. Written as DNA, the CDR3 is TGTGCCAGCAGCACCCGACTAGCGGGTACGGTTGAGCAGTTCTTC.

V is TRBV20-1 and J is TRBJ1-6; D call uncertain. Germline V gene data show CDR1 as DFQATT and CDR2 as SNEGSKA (reference sequence). V lost 3 bases to trimming and J lost 8 bases, with 17 bases between them. The CDR3 is 15 amino acids. CDR3 protein: CSARELERRDSPLHF. The DNA for the CDR3 is TGCAGTGCTAGGGAGCTAGAGCGGAGGGATTCACCCCTCCACTTT.

The J gene is TRBJ2-2, the V gene TRBV28, with D unclear. Germline CDR1 is MDHEN and CDR2 is SYDVKM. This CDR3 contains 14 residues. V was cut by 5 bases and J by 4 bases, with 11 bases left in between. CDR3 bases: TGTGCCAGCAGTCTACTGGGTCTCACCGGGGAGCTGTTTTTT. Its translation is CASSLLGLTGELFF.

The CDR3 loop is CASKRDLRGDEQFF. In nucleotides, the CDR3 is TGTGCCAGCAAGCGGGACTTGCGAGGCGATGAGCAGTTCTTC. The chain combines TRBV6-8 with TRBJ2-1; 7 nucleotides line up with TRBD2. The V and J ends lost 7 bases and 8 bases, in that order; junction bases with no gene match: 11. Germline assignment: CDR1 MNHGY and CDR2 SAAAGT. The CDR3 is 14 residues long.

The chain links TRBV19 to TRBJ2-1; no clear D. The CDR3 has 15 amino acids. With 1 base removed from V and 2 bases from J, the gap between germline ends came to 9 bases. Germline V gene lookup returns CDR1 LNHDA and CDR2 SQIVND (reference sequence). The chain's CDR3 is CASSIAAGTYNEQFF. As DNA, the CDR3 is TGTGCCAGTAGTATAGCCGCAGGTACCTACAATGAGCAGTTCTTC.

This clonotype appeared a few times. This rearrangement joins TRBV7-8 to TRBJ2-2, with unresolved D. The germline gives CDR1 SGHVS, CDR2 FQNEAQ. There are 14 residues in the CDR3. The germline V and J ends were trimmed by 4 bases and 2 bases, with 8 bases remaining between them. The CDR3 DNA reads as TGTGCCAGCAGCTGGTCGGCTAACACCGGGGAGCTGTTTTTT. Translation gives CASSWSANTGELFF. The full variable domain, in which reference TRBV7-8 and TRBJ2-2 provide the parts outside the CDR3, is GAGVSQSPRYKVAKRGQDVALRCDPISGHVSLFWYQQALGQGPEFLTYFQNEAQLDKSGLPSDRFFAERPEGSVSTLKIQRTQQEDSAVYLCASSWSANTGELFFGEGSRLTVL.

This clonotype showed up many times. The chain joins TRBV5-6 to TRBJ2-1; D may match TRBD1 or TRBD2 (6 bases each). Trimming left V 5 bases short and J 1 base short, with 16 bases between. The CDR3 spans 16 residues. Germline V lookup: CDR1 SGHDT, CDR2 YYEEEE. The CDR3: CASSSLTGRSYNEQFF. The CDR3 nucleotides read TGTGCCAGCAGTTCGCTTACAGGGAGGTCCTACAATGAGCAGTTCTTC. Combining the CDR3 with reference TRBV5-6 and TRBJ2-1 gives the whole variable domain DAGVTQSPTHLIKTRGQQVTLRCSPKSGHDTVSWYQQALGQGPQFIFQYYEEEERQRGNFPDRFSGHQFPNYSSELNVNALLLGDSALYLCASSSLTGRSYNEQFFGPGTRLTVL.

The rearrangement uses TRBV7-2 and TRBJ1-2; D is possibly TRBD1 (5 bases). Germline lookup yields CDR1 SGHTA and CDR2 FQGNSA. The V end lost 7 bases, the J end lost 6 bases, and 15 bases lay between the germline ends. This CDR3 spans 13 amino acids. CDR3 residues: CTSTPGGPDGYTF. CDR3 bases: TGTACCAGCACCCCTGGGGGACCAGATGGCTACACCTTC.

The chain links TRBV7-2 to TRBJ2-1; D remains unclear. V was pared by 4 bases and J by 0 bases, with 10 bases between. Germline V gene lookup returns CDR1 SGHTA and CDR2 FQGNSA. CDR3 size: 15 residues. CDR3: CASSWSPSSYNEQFF. The CDR3 DNA reads TGTGCCAGCAGCTGGAGCCCCAGCTCCTACAATGAGCAGTTCTTC.

The chain couples TRBV7-2 to TRBJ2-1; TRBD1 matches 12 bases. CDR1 and CDR2 from the germline V gene are SGHTA and FQGNSA. The CDR3 spans 18 residues. Trimming removed 5 bases from V and 3 bases from J; junction bases left unmatched: 11. The CDR3, as DNA: TGTGCCAGCAGCGACCGGGACAGGGGGCTTTATGTCTACAATGAGCAGTTCTTC. Translating gives CASSDRDRGLYVYNEQFF.

The rearrangement links TRBV4-3 to TRBJ2-7; D might be TRBD1 or TRBD2, each matching 5 bases. The germline V gene has CDR1 LGHNA and CDR2 YSLEER. The CDR3 contains 15 residues. The V end lost 5 bases, the J end lost 2 bases, and 16 bases lay between the germline ends. The CDR3 DNA reads TGCGCCAGCAGCACCTGGGACGGGACCACCTACGAGCAGTACTTC. This codes for CASSTWDGTTYEQYF.

This clonotype was counted only a few times. J is TRBJ2-7 and V is TRBV6-2 or TRBV6-3; TRBD1 matches 8 bases. The CDR3 extends over 11 amino acids. The V and J ends lost 7 bases and 9 bases, in that order; junction bases with no gene match: 5. Germline V gene sequence: CDR1 MNHEY, CDR2 SVGEGT. This CDR3 is CASNSGQGQYF. DNA for the CDR3: TGTGCCAGCAACAGCGGACAGGGGCAGTACTTC.

The chain is built from TRBV20-1 and TRBJ2-2, with D tentatively TRBD1 (6 bases). Germline V gene data show CDR1 as DFQATT and CDR2 as SNEGSKA (reference sequence). The CDR3 loop spans 13 amino acids. V was clipped by 6 bases and J by 9 bases, with 17 bases between them. The CDR3 sequence: CSASDRNSRELFF. The CDR3 DNA reads as TGCAGTGCCTCGGACAGAAACAGCCGGGAGCTGTTTTTT.

This clonotype was detected only once. The chain employs TRBV6-6 and TRBJ1-1; 9 nucleotides match TRBD1. The CDR3 runs to 15 residues. Trimming at V came to 5 bases and at J to 3 bases, leaving 7 bases not matched to a gene. Germline CDR1 MNHNY, CDR2 SVGAGI (reference sequence). The CDR3 here is CASSTPTGGYTEAFF. CDR3 sequence (DNA): TGTGCCAGCAGTACCCCGACAGGGGGGTACACTGAAGCTTTCTTT.

V and J are TRBV9 and TRBJ2-6, with unresolved D. This CDR3 contains 18 residues. Germline V gene sequence: CDR1 SGDLS, CDR2 YYNGEE. V lost 3 bases to trimming and J lost 1 base, with 17 bases between them. CDR3 loop: CASSDPPNWFSGANVLTF. The CDR3 DNA reads as TGTGCCAGCAGCGATCCGCCCAATTGGTTTTCTGGGGCCAACGTCCTGACTTTC.

The chain combines TRBV7-9 with TRBJ1-5; no reliable D call. The germline V and J ends were trimmed by 1 base and 7 bases, with 8 bases remaining between them. The CDR3 has 13 amino acids. The germline CDR1 and CDR2 sequences are SEHNR and FQNEAQ (reference sequence). In DNA, the CDR3 is TGTGCCAGCAGCTTAGATGAAGGGCAGCCCCAGCATTTT. This encodes CASSLDEGQPQHF.